A single T cell receptor (beta chain) is shown here with its context. What it recognizes is unknown. This sample stems from a study of T cell responses to AZD1222 COVID-19 vaccine. General study points: Spike-specific TCR breadth rose after two AZD1222 doses, and depth rose as well. AZD1222 recipients seropositive at baseline numbered only six or seven.

Clones were sequenced by immunoSEQ multiplex PCR, and TCRdb holds only the in-frame ones, with some missing. The sample carries over 60,000 clones, roughly 84% recorded once. After removal of 4 bases from V and 5 bases from J, the junction contained 8 bases not matched to a gene. Germline assignment: CDR1 SGHAT and CDR2 FQNNGV. This CDR3 spans 15 amino acids. Source: peripheral blood, taken on day 0 of AZD1222 vaccination. V is TRBV11-2 and J is TRBJ2-1; 7 bases are a match to TRBD2. The TCR sequence derives from an adult in good health. In DNA form, the CDR3 reads TGTGCCAGCAGCTCGTCAGACAGCGGGGACAATGAGCAGTTCTTC. Translating gives CASSSSDSGDNEQFF.